This T cell receptor (beta chain) was retrieved from a study of early T cells in non-severe SARS-CoV-2 infection. Background on the study: Unsorted whole-blood RNA was sequenced in bulk, leaving chains unpaired.

Study-wide results and caveats: Clonotype matching in VDJdb favored anti-spike CD8 responses and did not capture private and CD4 specificities.

CDR1 is SQVTM and CDR2 is ANQGSEA in the germline V gene. Trimming took 4 bases from V and 5 from J, leaving 11 bases between them. The CDR3 runs 12 residues. Unique molecular identifiers (one per individual cDNA molecule) were attached. MiXCR, applied by TCRdb to the 5' RACE reads, yields one record per CDR3 protein. The sample includes some 48,000 distinct CDR3 sequences, around 6.5% seen only once; the top ten take approximately 6.3%. Points on this clonotype: The antigen remains unidentified.

The sample consisted of whole blood, taken at baseline. The J gene is TRBJ1-1, the V gene TRBV29-1, with no clear D. The clonotype comes from an adult who was a healthcare worker with PCR-confirmed SARS-CoV-2 infection or an uninfected control (not recorded which). The CDR3 DNA is TGCAGCGTTGGGGGTACGCTGACTGAAGCTTTCTTT. Translated, it gives CSVGGTLTEAFF.